A selection of T cell receptor beta chains follows, all from one sample in a study of T cell responses to AZD1222 COVID-19 vaccine. The table came from immunoSEQ multiplex PCR; TCRdb's copy has only in-frame clones and leaves some out. The data contain some 170,000 clones, 92% of them seen just once; the ten biggest clones take up more than 1%. Specimen: peripheral blood, collected 28 days after the second AZD1222 dose. Source of these receptors: an adult who received the AZD1222 COVID-19 vaccine. The CDR3 runs from the conserved cysteine through the conserved F or W. The D gene is left open where the match is weak. Clone size appears in some rows only: once, few, many, or a class for an expanded clone.

CDR3 protein	CDR3 DNA	V gene	J gene	D gene	clone size
CASSPGTSGRREQFF	TGTGCCAGCTCACCCGGGACTAGCGGGCGGCGGGAGCAGTTCTTC	TRBV18	TRBJ2-1	TRBD2	.
CASSPNPGQGAAEQYF	TGTGCCAGCAGCCCGAACCCGGGACAGGGGGCAGCCGAGCAGTACTTC	TRBV7-9	TRBJ2-7	TRBD1	.
CASSVRLDQETQYF	TGTGCCAGCAGCGTAAGACTGGACCAAGAGACCCAGTACTTC	TRBV7-9	TRBJ2-5	.	.
CASSLEDRSLHF	TGTGCCAGCAGCTTAGAGGACAGGTCCCTCCACTTT	TRBV7-9	TRBJ1-6	TRBD1	.
CASSSGLAGALAKNIQYF	TGTGCCAGCAGCTCGGGACTAGCGGGGGCCCTAGCCAAAAACATTCAGTACTTC	TRBV5-5	TRBJ2-4	TRBD2	.
CASSPTSGGYEQYF	TGTGCCAGCAGCCCTACTAGCGGGGGCTACGAGCAGTACTTC	TRBV7-9	TRBJ2-7	TRBD2	once
CASSQDSNEQFF	TGTGCCAGCAGTCAGGACAGCAATGAGCAGTTCTTC	TRBV12-3/TRBV12-4	TRBJ2-1	.	.
CASSLATRDGYTF	TGTGCCAGCAGCTTAGCCACCCGGGATGGCTACACCTTC	TRBV7-9	TRBJ1-2	.	.
CASSEGTGGGYGYTF	TGTGCCAGCAGCGAGGGGACAGGGGGAGGTTATGGCTACACCTTC	TRBV9	TRBJ1-2	TRBD1	.
CASSHGTTERYNSPLHF	TGTGCCAGCAGCCACGGAACGACAGAACGCTATAATTCACCCCTCCACTTT	TRBV3-1/TRBV3-2	TRBJ1-6	.	few
CASSSRTTGDNQPQHF	TGTGCCAGCAGCTCCCGGACTACTGGGGACAATCAGCCCCAGCATTTT	TRBV21-1	TRBJ1-5	.	few
CASSYTGTNEKLFF	TGCGCCAGCAGCTATACAGGGACTAATGAAAAACTGTTTTTT	TRBV5-1	TRBJ1-4	.	.
CATQTGGTEAFF	TGTGCCACCCAGACAGGGGGAACTGAAGCTTTCTTT	TRBV2	TRBJ1-1	TRBD1	few
CASSYTALNEKLFF	TGTGCCAGCAGTTACACGGCTTTAAATGAAAAACTGTTTTTT	TRBV6-6	TRBJ1-4	.	.
CASSVQGWGTFREAFF	TGTGCCAGCTCAGTACAGGGATGGGGCACGTTTAGGGAAGCTTTCTTT	TRBV18	TRBJ1-1	.	.
CASSLASAAGGVQAGNTIYF	TGTGCCAGCAGCTTGGCCTCGGCGGCAGGGGGCGTTCAAGCTGGAAACACCATATATTTT	TRBV5-4	TRBJ1-3	TRBD1	.
CASSPSRVEEKLFF	TGCGCCAGCAGCCCGAGCAGGGTTGAGGAAAAACTGTTTTTT	TRBV5-1	TRBJ1-4	.	.
CAISGLVDGEAFF	TGTGCCATCTCAGGACTGGTTGACGGTGAAGCTTTCTTT	TRBV6-5	TRBJ1-1	.	.
CASSPRLTAQEGGYTF	TGTGCCAGCTCACCCCGACTCACGGCCCAAGAAGGCGGCTACACCTTC	TRBV18	TRBJ1-2	.	.
CASSVEGGRNYGYTF	TGTGCCAGCAGCGTAGAAGGGGGACGTAACTATGGCTACACCTTC	TRBV9	TRBJ1-2	.	.